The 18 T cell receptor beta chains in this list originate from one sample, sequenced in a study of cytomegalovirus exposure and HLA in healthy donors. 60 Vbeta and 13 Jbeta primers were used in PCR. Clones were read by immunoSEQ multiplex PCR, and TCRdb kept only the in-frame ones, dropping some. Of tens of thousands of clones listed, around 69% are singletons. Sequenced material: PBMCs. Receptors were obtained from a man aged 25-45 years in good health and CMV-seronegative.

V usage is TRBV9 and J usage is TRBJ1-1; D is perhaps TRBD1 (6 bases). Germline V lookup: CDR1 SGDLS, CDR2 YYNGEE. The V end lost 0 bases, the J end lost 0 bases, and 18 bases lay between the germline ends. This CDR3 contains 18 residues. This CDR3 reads CASSVAGRGPMVNTEAFF. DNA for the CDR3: TGTGCCAGCAGCGTAGCAGGCAGGGGCCCCATGGTGAACACTGAAGCTTTCTTT.

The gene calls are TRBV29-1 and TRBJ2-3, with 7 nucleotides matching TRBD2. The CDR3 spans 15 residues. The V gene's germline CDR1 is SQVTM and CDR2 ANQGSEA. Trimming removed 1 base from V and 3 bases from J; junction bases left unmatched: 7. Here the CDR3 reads CSVEGVGGLTDTQYF. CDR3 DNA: TGCAGCGTTGAAGGTGTCGGGGGGTTGACAGATACGCAGTATTTT.

The DNA for the CDR3 is TGCGCCAGCAGCCAGACGGGTGTTGGGGGGGGCACTGGGGAGACCCAGTACTTC. Residues: CASSQTGVGGGTGETQYF. This rearrangement joins TRBV4-1 to TRBJ2-5; TRBD2 might be the D (7 bases). The germline gives CDR1 MGHRA, CDR2 YSYEKL. The V gene lost 3 bases and the J gene lost 5 bases, with 25 bases spanning the gap. CDR3 length: 18 residues.

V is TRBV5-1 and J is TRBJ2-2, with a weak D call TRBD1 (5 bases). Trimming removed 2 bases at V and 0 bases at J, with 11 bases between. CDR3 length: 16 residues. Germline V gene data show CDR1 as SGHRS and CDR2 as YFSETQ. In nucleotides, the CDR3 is TGCGCCAGCAGCTTCAGGGAAATCCCGAACACCGGGGAGCTGTTTTTT. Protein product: CASSFREIPNTGELFF.

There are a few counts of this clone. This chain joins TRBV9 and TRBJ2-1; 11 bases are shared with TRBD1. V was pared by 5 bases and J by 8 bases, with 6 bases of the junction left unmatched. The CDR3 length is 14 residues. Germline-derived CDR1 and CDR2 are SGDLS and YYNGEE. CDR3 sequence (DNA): TGTGCCAGCAGTCGGACAGGGGGCGAGGATGAGCAGTTCTTC. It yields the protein CASSRTGGEDEQFF.

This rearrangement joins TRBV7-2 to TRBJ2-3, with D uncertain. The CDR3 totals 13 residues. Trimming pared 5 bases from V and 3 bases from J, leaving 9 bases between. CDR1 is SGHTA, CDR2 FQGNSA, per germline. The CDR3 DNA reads TGTGCCAGCAGCCTCTTATTTACAGATACGCAGTATTTT. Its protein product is CASSLLFTDTQYF.

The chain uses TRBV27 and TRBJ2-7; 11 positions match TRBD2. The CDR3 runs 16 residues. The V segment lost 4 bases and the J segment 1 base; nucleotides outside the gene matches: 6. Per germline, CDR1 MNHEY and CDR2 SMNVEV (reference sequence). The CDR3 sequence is CASSSLAGAPSYEQYF. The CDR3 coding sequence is TGTGCCAGCAGTTCACTAGCGGGAGCTCCTTCCTACGAGCAGTACTTC.

The CDR3 loop reads CATSRQDRAVDGYTF. The CDR3 DNA reads as TGTGCCACCAGCAGGCAGGACAGGGCGGTTGATGGCTACACCTTC. V gene TRBV15 combines with J gene TRBJ1-2; 8 bases align to TRBD1. This CDR3 is built from 15 residues. With 3 bases clipped from V and 6 bases from J, the junction kept 9 bases outside the gene matches. Per the germline V gene, CDR1 is LNHNV and CDR2 is YYDKDF (reference sequence).

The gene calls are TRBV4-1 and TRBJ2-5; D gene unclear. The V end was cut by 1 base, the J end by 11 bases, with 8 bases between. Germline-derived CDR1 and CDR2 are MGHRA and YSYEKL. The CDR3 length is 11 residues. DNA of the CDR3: TGCGCCAGCAGCCAAGTTGGTGAGCAGTACTTC. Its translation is CASSQVGEQYF.

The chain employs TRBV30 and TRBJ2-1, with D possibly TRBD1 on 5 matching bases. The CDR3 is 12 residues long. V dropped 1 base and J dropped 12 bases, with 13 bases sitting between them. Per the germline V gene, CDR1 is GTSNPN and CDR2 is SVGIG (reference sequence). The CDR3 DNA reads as TGTGCCTGGAGTGCCAGGGTAGGGGTGCAGTTCTTC. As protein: CAWSARVGVQFF. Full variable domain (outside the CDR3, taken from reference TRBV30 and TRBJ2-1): SQTIHQWPATLVQPVGSPLSLECTVEGTSNPNLYWYRQAAGRGLQLLFYSVGIGQISSEVPQNLSASRPQDRQFILSSKKLLLSDSGFYLCAWSARVGVQFFGPGTRLTVL.

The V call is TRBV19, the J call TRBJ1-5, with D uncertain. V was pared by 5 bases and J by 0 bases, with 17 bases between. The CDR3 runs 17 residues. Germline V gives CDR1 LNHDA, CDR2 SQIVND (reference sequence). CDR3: CASSPPLQVHSNQPQHF. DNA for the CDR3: TGTGCCAGTAGTCCCCCCCTGCAGGTTCATAGCAATCAGCCCCAGCATTTT.

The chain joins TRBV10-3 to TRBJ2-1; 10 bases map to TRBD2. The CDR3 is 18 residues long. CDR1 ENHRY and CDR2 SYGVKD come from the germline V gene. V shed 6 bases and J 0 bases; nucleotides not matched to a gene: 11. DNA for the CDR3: TGTGCCATCAGATCTAGCGGGAGTGAGAGGGGCTCCTACAATGAGCAGTTCTTC. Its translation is CAIRSSGSERGSYNEQFF.

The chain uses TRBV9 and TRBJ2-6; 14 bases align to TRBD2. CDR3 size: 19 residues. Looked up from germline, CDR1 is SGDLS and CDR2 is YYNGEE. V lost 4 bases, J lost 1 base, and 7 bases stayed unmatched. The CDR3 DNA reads TGTGCCAGCAGCAATCGACTAGCGGGAGGGCCTTCTGGGGCCAACGTCCTGACTTTC. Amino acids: CASSNRLAGGPSGANVLTF.

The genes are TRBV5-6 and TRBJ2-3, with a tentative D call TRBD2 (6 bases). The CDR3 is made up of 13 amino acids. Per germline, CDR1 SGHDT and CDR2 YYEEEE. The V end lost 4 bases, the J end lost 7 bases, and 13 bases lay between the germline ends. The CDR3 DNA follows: TGTGCCAGCAGCGGGGGGACTGGACATACGCAGTATTTT. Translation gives CASSGGTGHTQYF. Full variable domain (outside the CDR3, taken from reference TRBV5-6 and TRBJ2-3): DAGVTQSPTHLIKTRGQQVTLRCSPKSGHDTVSWYQQALGQGPQFIFQYYEEEERQRGNFPDRFSGHQFPNYSSELNVNALLLGDSALYLCASSGGTGHTQYFGPGTRLTVL.

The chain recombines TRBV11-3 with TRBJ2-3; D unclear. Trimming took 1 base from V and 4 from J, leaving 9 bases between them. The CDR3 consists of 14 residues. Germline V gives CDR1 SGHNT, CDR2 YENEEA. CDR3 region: CASSLGSVSDTQYF. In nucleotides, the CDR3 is TGTGCCAGCAGCTTAGGGTCAGTCTCAGATACGCAGTATTTT.

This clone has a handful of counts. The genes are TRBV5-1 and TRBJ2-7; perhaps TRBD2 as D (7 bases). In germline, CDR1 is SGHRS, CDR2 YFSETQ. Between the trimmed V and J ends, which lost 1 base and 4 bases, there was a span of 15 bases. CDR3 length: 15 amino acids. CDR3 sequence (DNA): TGCGCCAGCAGCTTGCGTGGCGGGGGCGGGTACGAGCAGTACTTC. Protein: CASSLRGGGGYEQYF.

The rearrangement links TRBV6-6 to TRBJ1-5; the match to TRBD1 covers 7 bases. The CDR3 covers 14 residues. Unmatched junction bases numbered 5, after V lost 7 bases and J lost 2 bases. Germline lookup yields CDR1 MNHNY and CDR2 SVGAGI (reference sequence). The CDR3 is CASKGQLGNQPQHF. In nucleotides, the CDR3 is TGTGCCAGCAAGGGACAGTTGGGCAATCAGCCCCAGCATTTT.

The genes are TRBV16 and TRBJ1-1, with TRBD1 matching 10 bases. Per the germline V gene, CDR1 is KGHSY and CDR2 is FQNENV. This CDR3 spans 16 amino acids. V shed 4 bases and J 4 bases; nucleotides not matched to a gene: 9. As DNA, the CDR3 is TGTGCCAGCAGCCCCGGGACAGGGGCCTTGCGCACTGAAGCTTTCTTT. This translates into CASSPGTGALRTEAFF.